What follows describes a single TCR beta chain. Its matching antigen is unknown. CDR3 length: 14 amino acids. The V gene lost 8 bases and the J gene lost 5 bases, with 18 bases spanning the gap. Germline CDR1 MNHEY, CDR2 SVGAGI. This record comes from a study of cytomegalovirus exposure and HLA in healthy donors. Notes on the study in general: Most likely, a cluster of highly shared sequence variants arose as a sequencing artifact.

13 Jbeta primers and 60 Vbeta primers were used for the PCR. Methods used by the authors: About 10 million shared chains were among 65 million to 85 million unique TCR beta chains counted in a later analysis. Some clones are missing from TCRdb's copy, which holds only in-frame ones; the method was immunoSEQ multiplex PCR. From that table come the V and J calls and clone size; the DNA was used to work out D and trimming. The profile covers 95,000 to 150,000 clones, with over 75% appearing a single time and around 1.5% taken by the ten largest. This TCR was sampled from a woman in her late teens or twenties in good health and CMV-seronegative. The V and J genes are TRBV6-5 and TRBJ1-1, with no clear D. Sequenced material: PBMCs. CDR3 nucleotides: TGTGCCAGCGGGCGGGGAAGGTATAAAACTGAAGCTTTCTTT. Protein: CASGRGRYKTEAFF.